The rows below give T cell receptor beta chains drawn from one sample of a study of blood T cells in healthy people across ages. Each CDR3 protein gets one entry after TCRdb re-called the 5' RACE reads with MiXCR. This sample has more than 1,400,000 distinct CDR3 sequences, with approximately 42% found just once. The specimen was blood. Every receptor here comes from a woman under 30 in good health. CDR3s include the opening cysteine and the closing phenylalanine or tryptophan.

j_gene	v_gene	CDR3aa
TRBJ2-6	TRBV7-3	CASSNRSGASSGANVLTF
TRBJ1-4	TRBV12-3/TRBV12-4	CASSRDRGSGKLFF
TRBJ2-5	TRBV7-3	CASSPATGLETQYF
TRBJ2-1	TRBV12-3/TRBV12-4	CASSFARSGAGWNEQFF
TRBJ2-7	TRBV10-3	CAITPGQGGREQYF
TRBJ2-7	TRBV5-1	CASSLDSASPYEQYF
TRBJ2-3	TRBV7-9	CASSQSSANAGDTQYF
TRBJ2-3	TRBV6-2/TRBV6-3	CASSYSKSSGESDTQYF
TRBJ2-3	TRBV12-3/TRBV12-4	CASSLGRGGHAQYF
TRBJ2-5	TRBV6-5	CASSYGQVQETQYF
-	TRBV11-2	CASSIRLVGRIYNEQYF
TRBJ2-3	TRBV27	CASSLSDRGLTDTQYF
TRBJ2-3	TRBV20-1	CSANVDTQYF
-	TRBV5-1	CASRQVSDEQYF
TRBJ2-3	TRBV6-2/TRBV6-3	CASKELAGPTDTQYF
TRBJ2-7	TRBV5-1	CASSLGVQGAGEQYF
TRBJ2-4	TRBV28	CASSLHQGAQAGQYF
TRBJ1-6	TRBV7-2	CASSLTDTNSPPHF
TRBJ2-2	TRBV3-1	CASSQADRNTGELFF
-	TRBV25-1	CASRRTGENEQYF
TRBJ2-1	TRBV5-1	CASSLAQRKYNEQFF
TRBJ2-7	TRBV5-1	CASSLKLAGGAYEQYF
TRBJ1-2	TRBV20-1	CSARELGRGGTNYGYTF
TRBJ2-5	TRBV6-9	CASSYARDIQETQYF
TRBJ2-7	TRBV3-1	CASSQGVRAYEQYF
TRBJ1-1	TRBV12-3/TRBV12-4	CASNPGGGTEAFF
-	TRBV7-9	CASSLGTSGDPYEQYF
TRBJ2-1	TRBV27	CASSPAGREQFF
TRBJ1-1	TRBV12-3/TRBV12-4	CASNPMGGGMNTEAFF
TRBJ2-1	TRBV28	CASSLGWRGSNEQFF
TRBJ2-1	TRBV5-1	CASSFATVRRNEQFF
TRBJ2-1	TRBV14	CAGSQVLGSNEQFF
TRBJ1-2	TRBV28	CASSLREQGFYGYTF
TRBJ2-1	TRBV12-3/TRBV12-4	CASSLEGVEQFF
TRBJ2-3	TRBV20-1	CSARATSGNLDTQYF
TRBJ2-7	TRBV6-1	CASSVWLRFWKDMCEQYF
TRBJ2-1	TRBV20-1	CSARDKGWFTNEQFF
TRBJ1-2	TRBV4-1	CASSQVDRGISNYGYTF
TRBJ2-1	TRBV12-5	CASGLFTSSRQFF
TRBJ2-1	TRBV7-9	CASSLEGALWNEQFF
TRBJ2-7	TRBV20-1	CSAEKPGLVHEQYF
TRBJ2-5	TRBV5-1	CASSWVGNEQYF
TRBJ2-7	TRBV5-1	CASSLYRLENNEQYF
TRBJ2-5	TRBV29-1	CSVCPDGQETQYF
TRBJ1-5	TRBV20-1	CSAQPTGGHGPQHF
TRBJ2-1	TRBV7-2	CASSPRLRDYLYNEQFF
TRBJ2-2	TRBV6-5	CASSYLDRDPPIDTGELFF
TRBJ2-5	TRBV5-8	CASSLRAGVEQYF
TRBJ1-2	TRBV12-3/TRBV12-4	CASSLLMDIGYTF
TRBJ2-1	TRBV6-1	CASRPALGPHNEQFF
TRBJ1-2	TRBV10-3	CAIRDGRLYGYTF
TRBJ2-5	TRBV7-2	CASSTYWDFQEAQYF
TRBJ2-1	TRBV6-1	CASSEGAGVGSNEQFF